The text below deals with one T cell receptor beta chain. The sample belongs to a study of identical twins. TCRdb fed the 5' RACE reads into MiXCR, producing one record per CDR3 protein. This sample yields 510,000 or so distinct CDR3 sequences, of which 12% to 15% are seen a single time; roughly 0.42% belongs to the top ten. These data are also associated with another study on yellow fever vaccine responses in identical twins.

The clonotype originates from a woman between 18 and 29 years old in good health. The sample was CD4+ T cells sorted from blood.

The CDR3: CAIGRAGLVSYNEQFF. Written as DNA, the CDR3 is TGTGCCATCGGTCGGGCGGGACTAGTCTCCTACAATGAGCAGTTCTTC. The chain uses TRBV10-3 and TRBJ2-1, with 8 bases identical to TRBD2. V lost 8 bases, J lost 0 bases, and 9 bases stayed unmatched. The CDR3 consists of 16 residues. Germline V CDR1 and CDR2: ENHRY, SYGVKD.